The TCR beta chain under discussion was sequenced for a study of beta chain features in type 1 diabetes. Notes on the study in general: It was among patients, rather than healthy donors, that naive, central memory and Treg TCRB repertoires appeared more similar. Fewer insertions but more deletions were seen at VDJ junctions in type 1 diabetes patients.

A remark on this clone: Its target is unknown.

CD45RO/CCR7/CD25/CD127/CD95/CD27 sorting isolated CD4+ naive, central memory, regulatory and stem cell-like memory cells. The authors reverse transcribed all of the isolated RNA, so sequencing captured expressed TCRB transcripts. Repertoires were generated with immunoSEQ multiplex PCR, while TCRdb's copy carries only in-frame clones and drops some. Of 900,000 or so clones listed, roughly a sixth were seen once; the top ten hold about 0.02%. The length of the CDR3 is 14 residues. Trimming pared 7 bases from V and 0 bases from J, leaving 10 bases between. Germline V CDR1 and CDR2: LNHDA, SQIVND (reference sequence).

The chain joins TRBV19 to TRBJ1-3; the D is unclear. Input material: naive CD4+ T cells from blood. The sequence was collected from a woman younger than 30 in good health. DNA of the CDR3: TGTGCCAGTACGTGGACGGCCTCTGGAAACACCATATATTTT. It is translated as CASTWTASGNTIYF.